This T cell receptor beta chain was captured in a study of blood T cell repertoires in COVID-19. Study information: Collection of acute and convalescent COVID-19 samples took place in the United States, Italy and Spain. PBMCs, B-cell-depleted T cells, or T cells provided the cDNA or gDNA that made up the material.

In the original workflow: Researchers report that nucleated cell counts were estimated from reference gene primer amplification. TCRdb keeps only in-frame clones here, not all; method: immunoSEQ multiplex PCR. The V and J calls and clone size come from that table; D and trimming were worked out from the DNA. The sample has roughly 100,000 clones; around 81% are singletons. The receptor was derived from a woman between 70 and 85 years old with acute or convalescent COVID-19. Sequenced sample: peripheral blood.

In DNA form, the CDR3 reads TGTGCCAGCAGTCGGACTAGCGGGTTCACAGATACGCAGTATTTT. Protein product: CASSRTSGFTDTQYF. J is TRBJ2-3 and V is TRBV6-5; TRBD2 aligns across 11 bases. This CDR3 has 15 residues. V shed 5 bases, J shed 2 bases, and the junction held 3 bases outside the gene matches. Germline loops: CDR1 MNHEY, CDR2 SVGAGI.